This T cell receptor (beta chain) was captured by sequencing in a study of T cells after yellow fever vaccination. There are many counts of this clonotype. The antigen remains unidentified. UMIs were added to TCR cDNA along with a universal primer site when it was made by 5'RACE template switching. TCRdb fed the 5' RACE reads into MiXCR, producing one record per CDR3 protein. The sample contains around 300,000 distinct CDR3 sequences, 10% to 15% of which appear only once. The CDR3 extends over 13 amino acids. Germline V gene data show CDR1 as DFQATT and CDR2 as SNEGSKA (reference sequence). The V segment lost 6 bases and the J segment 7 bases; nucleotides outside the gene matches: 5. The study, taken as a whole, reports: Re-detected after boosting: most primary clones, approximately 97% of CD4 and about 90% of CD8. Abundant clonotypes from the bulk population could have been carried over as contaminants into FACS-sorted repertoires. Of the clonotypes, a small share occurred in both CD4 and CD8 compartments.

The clonotype comes from a man younger than 40 who received the YFV17D yellow fever vaccine. The V call is TRBV20-1, the J call TRBJ1-6, with 8 nucleotides matching TRBD1. The sequencing here drew on CD4+ T cells sorted from PBMCs, taken 45 days after the yellow fever booster vaccination. Written as DNA, the CDR3 is TGCAGTGCAGGACAGGGCCTCAATTCACCCCTCCACTTT. Protein sequence: CSAGQGLNSPLHF.